A single sample gave rise to the 26 T cell receptor beta chains below, sequenced in a study of OX40 agonist ivuxolimab in advanced cancers. Generated by immunoSEQ multiplex PCR, the TCRdb table keeps only in-frame clones and is missing some. The sample records roughly 49,000 clones, 81% being singletons. The sequenced sample was CD4+ or CD8+ T cells sorted from blood, obtained in a trial of the OX40 agonist ivuxolimab. The origin of the receptors is an adult with an advanced solid tumor such as melanoma, head and neck, liver or kidney cancer.

The chain carries TRBV9 and TRBJ2-7; 8 bases agree with TRBD2. This CDR3 is 13 amino acids long. Germline assignment: CDR1 SGDLS and CDR2 YYNGEE. V lost 0 bases and J lost 10; bases outside the gene matches: 6. CDR3 sequence (DNA): TGTGCCAGCAGCGTAGACGGGACTAGGGACCAGTACTTC. Residues: CASSVDGTRDQYF.

The rearrangement links TRBV28 to TRBJ1-2; 10 bases fit TRBD1. V gave up 1 base and J gave up 1 base; unmatched junction bases: 9. CDR3 length: 18 residues. Germline CDR1 MDHEN, CDR2 SYDVKM. CDR3 in amino acids: CASSLSPGQGPINYGYTF. The DNA for the CDR3 is TGTGCCAGCAGTTTATCCCCGGGACAGGGGCCTATTAACTATGGCTACACCTTC.

The chain has TRBV6-5 and TRBJ1-1, with D possibly being TRBD1 (6 bases). V was clipped by 6 bases and J by 5 bases, with 10 bases between them. The length of the CDR3 is 12 residues. Germline CDR1 MNHEY, CDR2 SVGAGI. CDR3: CASRIGGTEAFF. The CDR3 nucleotides are TGTGCCAGCAGGATAGGGGGTACTGAAGCTTTCTTT.

J is TRBJ2-1 and V is TRBV27; 12 bases are shared with TRBD2. This CDR3 comprises 15 residues. The trim removed 3 bases at V and 4 bases at J, leaving 1 base unmatched. Germline V gene sequence: CDR1 MNHEY, CDR2 SMNVEV (reference sequence). CDR3 sequence: CASSLTSGGYNEQFF. CDR3 DNA sequence: TGTGCCAGCAGTTTGACTAGCGGGGGATACAATGAGCAGTTCTTC.

The chain joins TRBV19 to TRBJ2-1; D is ambiguous. Trimming removed 7 bases from V and 5 bases from J, with 15 bases in between. The germline gives CDR1 LNHDA, CDR2 SQIVND (reference sequence). This CDR3 has 14 residues. The CDR3 loop reads CASIDRVSNNEQFF. In DNA form, the CDR3 reads TGTGCCAGTATTGACCGGGTCAGTAACAATGAGCAGTTCTTC.

The genes are TRBV27 and TRBJ2-5; no clear D. V was shortened by 5 bases and J by 5 bases, with 12 bases between the two germline ends. The CDR3 has 13 residues. The germline V gene encodes CDR1 MNHEY and CDR2 SMNVEV (reference sequence). This chain's CDR3 is CASSVKIGETQYF. The CDR3 region has the DNA TGTGCCAGCAGTGTGAAGATCGGGGAGACCCAGTACTTC.

The chain employs TRBV28 and TRBJ2-5; possible D gene TRBD2, 6 bases. The CDR3 spans 15 residues. Germline lookup yields CDR1 MDHEN and CDR2 SYDVKM. Trimming removed 4 bases from V and 5 bases from J, with 17 bases in between. The DNA of the CDR3 is TGTGCCAGCAGTTACCCGGCGGGGATTGGGGAGACCCAGTACTTC. Its protein product is CASSYPAGIGETQYF.

The chain uses TRBV7-6 and TRBJ2-2; 12 nucleotides line up with TRBD1. After removal of 5 bases from V and 8 bases from J, the junction contained 6 bases not matched to a gene. Germline-derived CDR1 and CDR2 are SGHVS and FNYEAQ. This CDR3 contains 15 residues. DNA for the CDR3: TGTGCCAGCAGCATGGGGACAGGGGGCACTGGGGAGCTGTTTTTT. The encoded protein is CASSMGTGGTGELFF.

This clone came up once. The germline gene is not matched at one end of the junction; a read error may be the cause. This sequence joins TRBV13 and TRBJ1-4; D not certain. The V gene's germline CDR1 is PRHDT and CDR2 FYEKMQ (reference sequence). CDR3 length: 14 amino acids. CDR3 sequence (DNA): TGTGCCAGCACCTTACGGGGTGATAATGAAAAACTGTTTTTT. Residues: CASTLRGDNEKLFF.

This clone was counted only a few times. The chain employs TRBV5-1 and TRBJ1-5; 7 bases are shared with TRBD1. The J segment lost 5 bases and the V segment lost 2 bases, leaving 1 base of the junction unmatched. CDR3 length: 13 residues. Per the germline V gene, CDR1 is SGHRS and CDR2 is YFSETQ. CDR3 nucleotide sequence: TGCGCCAGCAGCTTAACAGGGGATCAGCCCCAGCATTTT. It yields the protein CASSLTGDQPQHF.

This clone was observed once. This rearrangement joins TRBV6-5 to TRBJ2-7; D not certain. This CDR3 is built from 14 residues. CDR1 MNHEY and CDR2 SVGAGI come from the germline V gene. V was shortened by 0 bases and J by 4 bases, with 10 bases between the two germline ends. CDR3 loop: CASSYSVPTYEQYF. In DNA form, the CDR3 reads TGTGCCAGCAGTTACTCGGTACCTACTTACGAGCAGTACTTC.

The chain employs TRBV13 and TRBJ2-2; possibly TRBD1 for D (6 bases). V was trimmed by 6 bases and J by 7 bases, leaving 21 bases between them. Germline CDR1 PRHDT, CDR2 FYEKMQ (reference sequence). The CDR3 has 16 amino acids. The CDR3 DNA follows: TGTGCCAGCAGTCCTACAGGGATTACGGGGAGCGGGGAGCTGTTTTTT. It codes for CASSPTGITGSGELFF.

The J gene is TRBJ2-7, the V gene TRBV19, with D hard to call. V lost 0 bases, J lost 5 bases, and 14 bases lay in between. CDR3 length: 15 amino acids. From germline, CDR1 is LNHDA and CDR2 SQIVND (reference sequence). The CDR3 spells CASSIDREGRDEQYF. CDR3 nucleotides: TGTGCCAGTAGTATAGATAGGGAAGGACGGGACGAGCAGTACTTC.

This clone came up once. The chain links TRBV6-5 to TRBJ2-1, with a weak D call TRBD2 (5 bases). The CDR3 extends over 14 amino acids. Germline V gene data show CDR1 as MNHEY and CDR2 as SVGAGI. The V end was cut by 6 bases, the J end by 6 bases, with 15 bases between. CDR3 region: CASSDPGIGNEQFF. Here the CDR3 DNA reads TGTGCCAGCAGCGATCCGGGGATAGGCAATGAGCAGTTCTTC.

This clone was recorded a few times. The rearrangement uses TRBV18 and TRBJ2-1, with 8 bases that match TRBD2. The CDR3 spans 18 residues. Losses at the gene ends were 0 bases for V and 4 bases for J; bases not matched to a gene: 11. Germline CDR1 KGHSH, CDR2 LQKENI. The CDR3 nucleotides read TGTGCCAGCTCACCACCAGGCTGGGGGACTAGGTCTTACAATGAGCAGTTCTTC. Its protein is CASSPPGWGTRSYNEQFF.

The rearrangement joins TRBV7-9 to TRBJ2-5, with D unclear. CDR1 SEHNR and CDR2 FQNEAQ come from the germline V gene (reference sequence). The V end lost 1 base, the J end lost 2 bases, and 8 bases lay between the germline ends. The CDR3 contains 14 residues. CDR3 amino acids: CASSLVRRQETQYF. The CDR3 DNA sequence: TGTGCCAGCAGCTTAGTAAGGCGGCAAGAGACCCAGTACTTC.

The chain joins TRBV5-4 to TRBJ2-1, with D perhaps matching TRBD1 or TRBD2 (5 bases each). V lost 3 bases to trimming and J lost 0 bases, with 16 bases between them. The CDR3 length is 17 residues. CDR1 and CDR2 from the germline V gene are SGHNT and YYREEE (reference sequence). CDR3 loop: CASSSPEWGISYNEQFF. The CDR3 region has the DNA TGTGCCAGCAGCTCCCCCGAATGGGGGATCTCCTACAATGAGCAGTTCTTC.

The table lists this clone with a few counts. The J gene is TRBJ1-1, the V gene TRBV28; no definite D call. CDR1 MDHEN and CDR2 SYDVKM come from the germline V gene. The CDR3 length is 13 residues. V dropped 7 bases and J dropped 5 bases, with 14 bases sitting between them. DNA for the CDR3: TGTGCCAGCACCCCTCCTGAGCTAACTGAAGCTTTCTTT. It yields the protein CASTPPELTEAFF.

The V gene is TRBV6-6, the J gene TRBJ1-2; no definite D call. The germline CDR1 and CDR2 sequences are MNHNY and SVGAGI (reference sequence). Trimming took off 7 bases at V and 3 bases at J, with 15 bases between the two ends. The CDR3 runs 14 residues. The CDR3 DNA reads as TGTGCCAGCAATCCCGTTTGGGCGGACTATGGCTACACCTTC. Amino acids: CASNPVWADYGYTF.

This clone has more than one count but fewer than ten. V is TRBV4-1 and J is TRBJ1-1; 11 bases align to TRBD1. In germline, CDR1 is MGHRA, CDR2 YSYEKL. CDR3 length: 16 amino acids. V lost 0 bases and J lost 4; bases outside the gene matches: 4. The CDR3 loop is CASSQDRGTGGTEAFF. The CDR3, as DNA: TGCGCCAGCAGCCAAGATCGGGGGACAGGGGGCACTGAAGCTTTCTTT.

The chain combines TRBV9 with TRBJ1-1; weak D call: TRBD1 (6 bases). V was shortened by 3 bases and J by 4 bases, with 10 bases between the two germline ends. CDR3 size: 13 residues. Germline CDR1 and CDR2: SGDLS and YYNGEE. CDR3 DNA sequence: TGTGCCAGCAGCGGCACAGGGAGCACTGAAGCTTTCTTT. Amino acids: CASSGTGSTEAFF.

The chain links TRBV5-1 to TRBJ1-1, with TRBD1 matching 7 bases. Germline values: CDR1 SGHRS, CDR2 YFSETQ. This CDR3 has 17 amino acids. The ends lost 4 bases at V and 0 bases at J; junction bases unmatched: 12. The CDR3 DNA reads as TGCGCCAGCAGCCCCCCCCGGACAGGAAAACTGAACACTGAAGCTTTCTTT. Translating gives CASSPPRTGKLNTEAFF. Full variable domain (outside the CDR3, taken from reference TRBV5-1 and TRBJ1-1): KAGVTQTPRYLIKTRGQQVTLSCSPISGHRSVSWYQQTPGQGLQFLFEYFSETQRNKGNFPGRFSGRQFSNSRSEMNVSTLELGDSALYLCASSPPRTGKLNTEAFFGQGTRLTVV.

V gene TRBV25-1 combines with J gene TRBJ2-7; 11 nucleotides line up with TRBD2. There are 13 residues in the CDR3. Per germline, CDR1 MGHDK and CDR2 SYGVNS. V lost 8 bases and J lost 4; bases outside the gene matches: 4. DNA of the CDR3: TGTGCCAGCGGGACTAGCGGAGTTTACGAGCAGTACTTC. This sequence encodes CASGTSGVYEQYF.

The CDR3 nucleotides read TGTGCCAGCAGCGCCCTAGCGGTGAGCACAGATACGCAGTATTTT. Protein product: CASSALAVSTDTQYF. This chain links TRBV7-7 with TRBJ2-3; 7 bases are shared with TRBD2. The CDR3 consists of 15 residues. The V gene's germline CDR1 is SSHAT and CDR2 FNYEAQ (reference sequence). The V segment lost 5 bases and the J segment 0 bases; nucleotides outside the gene matches: 5.

This chain uses TRBV5-1 with TRBJ2-5; 10 bases match TRBD1. J lost 0 bases, V lost 4 bases, and 3 bases had no gene match. The CDR3 loop spans 15 amino acids. CDR1 and CDR2 (germline): SGHRS, YFSETQ. The CDR3 bases are TGCGCCAGCAGCACGGGACAGGGGTACCAAGAGACCCAGTACTTC. Amino acids: CASSTGQGYQETQYF.

This sequence joins TRBV4-2 and TRBJ2-1; 9 positions agree with TRBD2. From germline, CDR1 is LGHNA and CDR2 YNFKEQ. This CDR3 is built from 17 residues. V dropped 3 bases and J dropped 1; count of bases not matched to a gene: 7. This CDR3 is CASSHAPSGNSYNEQFF. In nucleotides, the CDR3 is TGTGCCAGCAGCCACGCCCCTAGCGGGAATTCCTACAATGAGCAGTTCTTC.